Listed below are T cell receptor beta chains from one sample, sequenced in a study of blood T cells in healthy people across ages. TCRdb redid the calling of the 5' RACE reads with MiXCR, one entry per CDR3 protein. The sample consists of some 750,000 distinct CDR3 sequences, about a fifth of them appearing once. Sequenced material: blood. The receptors were gathered from a man between 70 and 80 years old in good health. CDR3s include the opening cysteine and the closing phenylalanine or tryptophan. The order of the fields is J gene, V gene, clone size, D gene, CDR3 protein, CDR3 DNA. D genes are given only for firm matches. Only part of the rows carry a size: once, few, many, or a class if the clone is expanded.

TRBJ2-3 TRBV21-1 few . CASSKRVPQRGSTDTQYF TGTGCCAGCAGCAAAAGGGTCCCCCAGCGGGGGAGCACAGATACGCAGTATTTT
TRBJ2-7 TRBV10-3 . . CAHGSTSYEQYF TGTGCCCACGGCAGCACCTCCTACGAGCAGTACTTC
TRBJ2-1 TRBV27 once TRBD2 CASSPLLAGVHNEQFF TGTGCCAGCAGTCCGCTCCTAGCGGGAGTGCACAATGAGCAGTTCTTC
TRBJ2-7 TRBV20-1 . TRBD2 CSALAGVSYEQYF TGCAGTGCTCTAGCGGGGGTCTCCTACGAGCAGTACTTC
TRBJ1-5 TRBV5-1 . TRBD1 CASSLDPGQGAQPQHF TGCGCCAGCAGCTTGGATCCGGGACAGGGGGCCCAGCCCCAGCATTTT
TRBJ2-1 TRBV20-1 many TRBD1 CSARAPGQGSFNEQFF TGCAGTGCTAGAGCCCCGGGACAGGGATCTTTTAATGAGCAGTTCTTC
TRBJ1-1 TRBV6-6 . . CASSYKGVVSTEAFF TGTGCCAGCAGTTATAAGGGGGTTGTTAGCACTGAAGCTTTCTTT
TRBJ1-2 TRBV28 few . CASIFSRIEVGYGYTF TGTGCCAGCATCTTCTCTAGGATAGAAGTGGGCTATGGCTACACCTTC
TRBJ2-5 TRBV20-1 . TRBD2 CSAPKIRLAPSSETQYF TGCAGTGCTCCCAAGATCCGACTAGCCCCTTCGTCGGAGACCCAGTACTTC
TRBJ2-7 TRBV3-1 . . CASSQDTLEQYF TGTGCCAGCAGCCAAGACACTCTCGAGCAGTACTTC
TRBJ1-5 TRBV14 few TRBD1 CASSGGTASRTPQHF TGTGCCAGCAGCGGAGGGACAGCTAGCCGGACACCCCAGCATTTT
TRBJ2-7 TRBV27 . TRBD1 CASSLAWGQTYEQYF TGTGCCAGCAGTCTGGCGTGGGGACAGACCTACGAGCAGTACTTC
TRBJ2-7 TRBV3-1 . . CASSLRLYYEQYF TGTGCCAGCAGCCTAAGGCTTTACTACGAGCAGTACTTC
TRBJ1-3 TRBV6-4 few . CASRPVASGNTIYF TGTGCCAGCAGGCCCGTCGCAAGTGGAAACACCATATATTTT
TRBJ2-1 TRBV2 . TRBD1 CASTVDRAAYNEQFF TGTGCCAGCACCGTGGACAGGGCAGCCTACAATGAGCAGTTCTTC
TRBJ1-4 TRBV5-1 . . CASRRDGGPTNEKLFF TGCGCCAGCAGGCGGGACGGCGGGCCAACTAATGAAAAACTGTTTTTT
TRBJ2-7 TRBV5-1 few . CASSLLPDNEQYF TGCGCCAGCAGCTTGTTACCCGACAACGAGCAGTACTTC
TRBJ2-1 TRBV20-1 once TRBD2 CSASGLAGSNEQFF TGCAGTGCTAGCGGACTAGCCGGCTCCAATGAGCAGTTCTTC
TRBJ2-3 TRBV18 . . CASSPLQDTQYF TGTGCCAGCTCACCCTTGCAGGATACGCAGTATTTT
TRBJ1-6 TRBV6-5 . . CASKVDYNSPLHF TGTGCCAGCAAGGTTGACTATAATTCACCCCTCCACTTT
TRBJ1-5 TRBV7-7 . TRBD1 CASSLPGTGRDFSNQPQHF TGTGCCAGCAGCCTACCAGGGACAGGACGAGATTTTAGCAATCAGCCCCAGCATTTT
TRBJ2-1 TRBV12-3/TRBV12-4 . TRBD2 CASRRPGTSGDNEQFF TGTGCCAGCAGACGACCTGGGACTAGCGGTGACAATGAGCAGTTCTTC
TRBJ2-1 TRBV9 . . CASSVVLASYNEQFF TGTGCCAGCAGCGTAGTCCTAGCCTCCTACAATGAGCAGTTCTTC
TRBJ2-6 TRBV20-1 few . CSAQQSSGANVLTF TGCAGTGCCCAACAGAGCTCTGGGGCCAACGTCCTGACTTTC
TRBJ1-3 TRBV12-3/TRBV12-4 . . CASSGAGWDTIYF TGTGCCAGCAGCGGGGCAGGATGGGACACCATATATTTT
TRBJ1-4 TRBV19 . . CASSTVTGSREKLFF TGTGCCAGTAGTACCGTTACAGGGTCTCGCGAAAAACTGTTTTTT
TRBJ2-3 TRBV10-3 . TRBD1 CASLSRGSDTQYF TGTGCTTCACTGAGCAGGGGGTCAGATACGCAGTATTTT
TRBJ2-5 TRBV13 few TRBD1 CASSATGQSRETQYF TGTGCCAGCAGCGCTACGGGACAGAGTCGAGAGACCCAGTACTTC
TRBJ2-4 TRBV7-2 . . CASSFQGQVAKNIQYF TGTGCCAGCAGCTTCCAGGGTCAAGTAGCCAAAAACATTCAGTACTTC
TRBJ2-1 TRBV29-1 few . CSGRGGSNEQFF TGCAGCGGAAGGGGGGGGTCCAATGAGCAGTTCTTC
TRBJ2-7 TRBV11-1 . TRBD1 CASSEFTGVYEQYF TGTGCCAGCAGCGAATTTACAGGGGTCTACGAGCAGTACTTC
TRBJ2-4 TRBV20-1 few . CSARDRLAKNIQYF TGCAGTGCTAGAGACAGACTAGCCAAAAACATTCAGTACTTC
TRBJ2-5 TRBV7-2 . . CASSASGKETQYF TGTGCCAGCTCAGCTTCAGGAAAAGAGACCCAGTACTTC
TRBJ1-3 TRBV12-3/TRBV12-4 . . CASSLGPGVLTIYF TGTGCCAGCAGTTTAGGACCGGGGGTACTCACCATATATTTT
TRBJ2-1 TRBV7-8 . TRBD2 CASTLAGTYNEQFF TGTGCCAGCACACTAGCGGGGACTTACAATGAGCAGTTCTTC
TRBJ2-3 TRBV30 . TRBD2 CAWSVLAGAPDTQYF TGTGCCTGGAGTGTACTAGCGGGAGCCCCAGATACGCAGTATTTT
TRBJ1-4 TRBV6-5 many . CASSYSTRPREKLFF TGTGCCAGCAGTTACTCGACCCGCCCCCGAGAAAAACTGTTTTTT
TRBJ2-3 TRBV29-1 . TRBD2 CSGGTSGVGDTQYF TGCAGCGGCGGGACTAGCGGGGTGGGAGATACGCAGTATTTT
TRBJ2-3 TRBV7-2 . . CVSSPTLPTQYF TGTGTCAGCAGCCCCACCCTCCCTACGCAGTATTTT
TRBJ2-4 TRBV7-2 . . CASSVTGAKNIQYF TGTGCCAGCAGCGTGACGGGGGCCAAAAACATTCAGTACTTC
TRBJ2-7 TRBV15 few . CATSTDRLRGGEQYF TGTGCCACCAGCACCGACCGCTTAAGGGGTGGCGAGCAGTACTTC
TRBJ1-2 TRBV7-9 . . CASNAGGNGYTF TGTGCCAGCAATGCCGGGGGAAATGGCTACACCTTC
TRBJ2-1 TRBV12-3/TRBV12-4 once . CASSPRGPEQFF TGTGCCAGCAGTCCACGTGGACCTGAGCAGTTCTTC
TRBJ1-1 TRBV5-6 . . CASSLGGPTFPAEAFF TGTGCCAGCAGCTTGGGGGGGCCTACTTTTCCGGCTGAAGCTTTCTTT
TRBJ2-3 TRBV29-1 many . CSVVAVPSTDTQYF TGCAGCGTAGTAGCGGTACCTAGCACAGATACGCAGTATTTT
TRBJ1-5 TRBV6-5 few . CASSRMVSNQPQHF TGTGCCAGCAGCCGGATGGTTAGCAATCAGCCCCAGCATTTT
TRBJ2-7 TRBV2 few TRBD2 CASSEFATSGLYEQYF TGTGCCAGCAGTGAATTTGCGACTAGCGGATTGTACGAGCAGTACTTC
TRBJ2-1 TRBV7-2 few . CASSRQGGRDEQFF TGTGCCAGCAGCCGACAGGGTGGGAGGGATGAGCAGTTCTTC
TRBJ1-1 TRBV6-5 . TRBD1 CASSTLRGRGNTEAFF TGTGCCAGCAGTACCCTAAGGGGGCGCGGGAACACTGAAGCTTTCTTT
TRBJ1-1 TRBV29-1 many . CSASTRDTEAFF TGCAGCGCCTCGACCCGGGACACTGAAGCTTTCTTT
TRBJ2-2 TRBV10-3 few TRBD2 CAISAGLEELFF TGTGCCATCAGTGCAGGACTAGAGGAGCTGTTTTTT
TRBJ2-1 TRBV3-1 few TRBD2 CASSPRGVAGFSYNEQFF TGTGCCAGCAGCCCCCGCGGGGTAGCGGGCTTCTCCTACAATGAGCAGTTCTTC
TRBJ1-5 TRBV11-2 few . CASSPSGGRGQPQHF TGTGCCAGCAGCCCTTCCGGGGGGCGAGGTCAGCCCCAGCATTTT
TRBJ2-1 TRBV29-1 many TRBD2 CSVGTSYNEQFF TGCAGCGTAGGGACTAGCTACAATGAGCAGTTCTTC
TRBJ2-1 TRBV20-1 . TRBD1 CSARDRAVSVQCF TGCAGTGCACGTGACAGGGCGGTTTCCGTGCAGTGCTTC
TRBJ2-3 TRBV6-1 . . CASSRGRKSGTDTQYF TGTGCCAGCAGTAGAGGACGGAAATCCGGCACAGATACGCAGTATTTT
TRBJ2-1 TRBV6-5 . TRBD1 CASSYWTGGSSYNEQFF TGTGCCAGCAGTTACTGGACAGGGGGCAGCTCCTACAATGAGCAGTTCTTC